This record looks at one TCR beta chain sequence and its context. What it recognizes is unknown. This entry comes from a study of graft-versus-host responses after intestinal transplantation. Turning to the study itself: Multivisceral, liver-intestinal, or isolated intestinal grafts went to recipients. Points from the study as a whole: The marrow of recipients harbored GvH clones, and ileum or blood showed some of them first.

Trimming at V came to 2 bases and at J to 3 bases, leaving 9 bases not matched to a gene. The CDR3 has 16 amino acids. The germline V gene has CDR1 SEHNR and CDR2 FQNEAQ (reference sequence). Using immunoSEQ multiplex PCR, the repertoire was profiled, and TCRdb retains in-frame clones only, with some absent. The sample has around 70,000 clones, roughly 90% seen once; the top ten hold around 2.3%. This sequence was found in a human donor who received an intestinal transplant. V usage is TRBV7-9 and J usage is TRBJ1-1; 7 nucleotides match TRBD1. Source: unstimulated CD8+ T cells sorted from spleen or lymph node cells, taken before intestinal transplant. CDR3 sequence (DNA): TGTGCCAGCAGCTTACGACAGGTTCAGGGGGACACTGAAGCTTTCTTT. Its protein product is CASSLRQVQGDTEAFF. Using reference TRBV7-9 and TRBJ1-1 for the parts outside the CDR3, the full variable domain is DTGVSQNPRHKITKRGQNVTFRCDPISEHNRLYWYRQTLGQGPEFLTYFQNEAQLEKSRLLSDRFSAERPKGSFSTLEIQRTEQGDSAMYLCASSLRQVQGDTEAFFGQGTRLTVV.